This T cell receptor (beta chain) was found in a study of blood T cell repertoires in COVID-19. On the study more broadly: Some COVID-19 samples were acute and others convalescent; all came from the United States, Italy and Spain.

As regards this clone: Other DNA sequences of this sample code for an identical CDR3.

The ends were cut back, 3 bases at V and 4 bases at J, with 13 bases in the middle. The CDR3 covers 15 residues. The germline CDR1 and CDR2 sequences are LNHDA and SQIVND (reference sequence). Data came from immunoSEQ multiplex PCR; TCRdb stores just in-frame clones and leaves some out. The sample carries roughly 290,000 clones, more than 75% recorded once. Material: peripheral blood. The receptor was isolated from a woman between 50 and 59 years old who had recovered from COVID-19. The chain employs TRBV19 and TRBJ2-1, with TRBD2 as a possible D gene (5 bases). The CDR3 sequence: CASSMTSGDYNEQFF. The CDR3 DNA follows: TGTGCCAGTAGTATGACATCCGGGGATTACAATGAGCAGTTCTTC.